This TCR beta chain derives from a study of blood T cell repertoires in COVID-19 (dated by TCRdb to 2018 to 2021). Concerning the study at large: Samples covering the acute and convalescent phases of COVID-19 were provided by collaborators in the United States, Italy and Spain. The repertoires were made available in a free public database intended to serve as a resource for research on the immune response to SARS-CoV-2. The dataset comprised deeply sampled blood TCRbeta repertoires from subjects exposed to, actively infected with, or recovered from COVID-19. HLA class I and class II types, where available, came from metadata supplied by the sample provider rather than from assay-based typing. The prospective study material was composed of cDNA or gDNA derived from T cells, B-cell-depleted T cells, or PBMCs. Samples were obtained from the ongoing ImmuneRACE study (first 160 participants) and from over a thousand subjects provided by 6 global collaborators. The sample metadata nearly always contained a de-identified subject ID, COVID-19 status, age in years and sex. General study outcomes and caveats: The quantity of clinical and demographic metadata differed by source and by participant and was supplied without curation.

Whole blood was collected in K2EDTA tubes by collaborating institutions according to the institutions' own protocols. For TCRbeta analysis, collaborators shipped samples in one of three forms: frozen whole blood, isolated PBMCs, or DNA extracted from either of those sample types. A word on this clone: Its antigen is unknown. The record has no base qualities; no much larger clone is one base away.

The immunoSEQ Assay, a bias-controlled multiplex PCR, was used to amplify TCRbeta CDR3 regions from genomic DNA. As for the authors' bioinformatics: The number of nucleated cells in each sample was estimated from the amplification of reference gene primers within the assay. Sequence reads were collapsed and filtered to measure the absolute abundance of every unique TCRbeta CDR3 rearrangement. For each sample, productive Simpson clonality was calculated by taking the square root of Simpson's diversity index across productive rearrangements. TCRdb stores this immuneACCESS table with in-frame sequences only. Part of the clones is absent; in the studies checked, under half of the shortfall reflects unresolved V genes, and no reason is known for the rest. V, J and clone size derive from that table, while D and trimming were established from the DNA sequence. This sample holds approximately 220,000 clones; roughly four fifths were observed only once. The leading ten clones occupy about 4.5% of the sample.

Trimmed from V: 5 bases; trimmed from J: 0 bases; junction bases lacking a gene match: 9. From a lookup of the germline V gene (reference sequence), CDR1 and CDR2 are LGHDT and YNNKEL. Spanning cysteine to phenylalanine, the CDR3 consists of 16 amino acids. The only DNA kept is the CDR3, 48 bases in frame from the first base. The TCR was taken from a woman in her sixties or seventies with acute or convalescent COVID-19. The rearrangement combines TRBV3-1 (or the pseudogene TRBV3-2) with TRBJ1-1, and TRBD1 matches 7 of the central bases. Material for sequencing was peripheral blood. The nucleotide sequence reads TGTGCCAGCAGCGACGTGGGCAGGGGGGTGAACACTGAAGCTTTCTTT. Its protein product is CASSDVGRGVNTEAFF.